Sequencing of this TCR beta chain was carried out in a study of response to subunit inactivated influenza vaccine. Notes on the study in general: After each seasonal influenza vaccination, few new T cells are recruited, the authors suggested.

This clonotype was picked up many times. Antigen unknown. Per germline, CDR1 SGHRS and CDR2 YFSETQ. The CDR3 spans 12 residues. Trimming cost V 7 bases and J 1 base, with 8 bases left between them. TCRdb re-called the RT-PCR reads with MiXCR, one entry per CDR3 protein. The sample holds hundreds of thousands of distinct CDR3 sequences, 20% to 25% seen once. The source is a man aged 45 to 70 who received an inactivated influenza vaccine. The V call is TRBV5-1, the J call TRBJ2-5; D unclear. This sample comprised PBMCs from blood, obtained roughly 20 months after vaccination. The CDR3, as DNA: TGCGCCAGCCGAGAATCCCAAGAGACCCAGTACTTC. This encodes CASRESQETQYF.